Each of the 27 T cell receptor beta chains below was sequenced from the same sample in a study of blood T cell repertoires in COVID-19. The method was immunoSEQ multiplex PCR; TCRdb's version includes in-frame clones alone and lacks a portion of them. Of 130,000 to 150,000 clones listed, around 87% are singletons. The specimen sequenced was peripheral blood. The source is a man between 45 and 60 years old who had recovered from COVID-19.

This chain links TRBV5-1 with TRBJ1-6; 7 bases align to TRBD1. The V segment lost 0 bases and the J segment 8 bases; nucleotides outside the gene matches: 8. The CDR3 length is 16 residues. CDR1 is SGHRS, CDR2 YFSETQ, per germline. Here the CDR3 DNA reads TGCGCCAGCAGCTTGGCCGGAGACAGGGCGTATTCACCCCTCCACTTT. Translated, it gives CASSLAGDRAYSPLHF.

This clone was observed once. The chain carries TRBV27 and TRBJ2-3; 8 positions match TRBD2. The CDR3 covers 15 residues. Trimming removed 5 bases from V and 4 bases from J; junction bases left unmatched: 8. Germline V gene sequence: CDR1 MNHEY, CDR2 SMNVEV (reference sequence). The CDR3: CASSPLGTSSDTQYF. The DNA for the CDR3 is TGTGCCAGCAGTCCGTTGGGGACTAGTTCAGATACGCAGTATTTT.

The chain combines TRBV6-2 or TRBV6-3 with TRBJ2-3; the match to TRBD2 covers 9 bases. V was pared by 0 bases and J by 1 base, with 2 bases of the junction left unmatched. Germline V gene lookup returns CDR1 MNHEY and CDR2 SVGEGT. This CDR3 is built from 16 residues. The CDR3, as DNA: TGTGCCAGCAGTTACTCCAAGCGGGGGGGCACAGATACGCAGTATTTT. Its translation: CASSYSKRGGTDTQYF.

The V and J genes are TRBV30 and TRBJ2-7; tentatively, D is TRBD2 (5 bases). Germline CDR1 GTSNPN, CDR2 SVGIG (reference sequence). V was cut by 6 bases and J by 0 bases, with 24 bases left in between. The CDR3 runs to 17 residues. The CDR3 loop reads CACPSTSRPGSSYEQYF. For the CDR3, the DNA is TGTGCCTGTCCCTCGACCAGCCGGCCGGGGAGCTCCTACGAGCAGTACTTC.

The chain employs TRBV5-1 and TRBJ1-1, with TRBD1 as a possible D gene (5 bases). V lost 3 bases and J lost 8, with 17 bases in between. CDR3 length: 14 residues. Germline assignment: CDR1 SGHRS and CDR2 YFSETQ. The CDR3 region has the DNA TGCGCCAGCAGCTCGAGGGAGGGGAACGGAGAAGCTTTCTTT. It is translated as CASSSREGNGEAFF.

Only a few counts were recorded for this clone. The genes are TRBV4-1 and TRBJ1-5; 8 bases map to TRBD1. The germline gives CDR1 MGHRA, CDR2 YSYEKL. The CDR3 runs to 15 residues. Germline trimming cut 2 bases from V and 4 bases from J; bases unmatched to any gene: 4. CDR3 sequence reads: CASSQNTGGNQPQHF. The CDR3 DNA follows: TGCGCCAGCAGCCAAAATACAGGGGGAAATCAGCCCCAGCATTTT.

Here the CDR3 DNA reads TGCGCCAGCAGCCAAGATGGGACTAGCGGGGCCCTCTACAATGAGCAGTTCTTC. It is translated as CASSQDGTSGALYNEQFF. The chain recombines TRBV4-3 with TRBJ2-1; 13 nucleotides line up with TRBD2. This CDR3 comprises 18 residues. The junction had 5 bases not matched to a gene; V was cut back by 0 bases and J by 3 bases. In germline, CDR1 is LGHNA, CDR2 YSLEER.

The chain joins TRBV19 to TRBJ2-7, with D maybe TRBD1 (6 bases). Trimming shortened V by 0 bases and J by 5 bases, and 11 bases separated the two germline ends. The CDR3 covers 14 residues. Germline assignment: CDR1 LNHDA and CDR2 SQIVND (reference sequence). CDR3 loop: CASSIEWGRNEQYF. The CDR3 DNA is TGTGCCAGTAGTATAGAATGGGGGCGCAACGAGCAGTACTTC.

The rearrangement links TRBV7-9 to TRBJ1-1, with D uncertain. The CDR3 length is 16 residues. V shed 0 bases and J shed 0 bases, with 11 bases lying between them. Germline-derived CDR1 and CDR2 are SEHNR and FQNEAQ (reference sequence). The DNA of the CDR3 is TGTGCCAGCAGCTTAGCGCGGGTTGGGGTGAACACTGAAGCTTTCTTT. This gives the protein CASSLARVGVNTEAFF.

The J gene is TRBJ1-3, the V gene TRBV27; D gene ambiguous. V gave up 6 bases and J gave up 1 base, with 7 bases separating them. From germline, CDR1 is MNHEY and CDR2 SMNVEV (reference sequence). The CDR3 covers 13 residues. The CDR3 DNA follows: TGTGCCAGCAGACCGAGATCTGGAAACACCATATATTTT. The encoded protein is CASRPRSGNTIYF.

The chain combines TRBV6-5 with TRBJ1-3; 7 nucleotides line up with TRBD1. Germline V gene sequence: CDR1 MNHEY, CDR2 SVGAGI. V lost 6 bases to trimming and J lost 2 bases; unmatched junction nucleotides: 4. The CDR3 runs to 14 residues. CDR3: CASSPGTAGNTIYF. CDR3 sequence (DNA): TGTGCCAGCAGCCCCGGGACAGCTGGAAACACCATATATTTT.

The chain uses TRBV5-6 and TRBJ1-4; unclear D gene. V lost 4 bases and J lost 7, with 11 bases in between. CDR1 and CDR2 from the germline V gene are SGHDT and YYEEEE. The CDR3 covers 13 residues. Written as DNA, the CDR3 is TGTGCCAGCAGCGCCTGGACTGCTGAAAAACTGTTTTTT. Amino acid sequence: CASSAWTAEKLFF.

The chain links TRBV19 to TRBJ1-2; a possible D gene is TRBD1 (6 bases). Germline V gene data show CDR1 as LNHDA and CDR2 as SQIVND (reference sequence). The V end was cut by 6 bases, the J end by 4 bases, with 9 bases between. CDR3 size: 12 residues. DNA of the CDR3: TGTGCCAGTAGCGGACAGATCTATGGCTACACCTTC. It encodes CASSGQIYGYTF.

The chain couples TRBV24-1 to TRBJ2-1; tentative D call: TRBD2 (5 bases). The V gene's germline CDR1 is KGHDR and CDR2 SFDVKD. The CDR3 has 13 amino acids. The V end was cut by 3 bases, the J end by 8 bases, with 10 bases between. The CDR3 DNA sequence: TGTGCCACCAGTGATAGCGGTTCGGATGAGCAGTTCTTC. This sequence encodes CATSDSGSDEQFF.

The chain recombines TRBV6-5 with TRBJ2-7, with TRBD1 identical over 8 bases. The V gene's germline CDR1 is MNHEY and CDR2 SVGAGI. The V gene end was trimmed by 7 bases and the J gene end by 4 bases; junction bases not matched to a gene: 6. This CDR3 region has 13 residues. The CDR3 bases are TGTGCCAGCAAGGACAGGGCCCGTTACGAGCAGTACTTC. Its translation is CASKDRARYEQYF.

J is TRBJ1-5 and V is TRBV27; D not certain. The V gene lost 4 bases and the J gene lost 7 bases, with 14 bases spanning the gap. The CDR3 has 14 residues. Germline CDR1 MNHEY, CDR2 SMNVEV (reference sequence). Here the CDR3 reads CASSSRPGGQPQHF. For the CDR3, the DNA is TGTGCCAGCAGTTCTCGTCCCGGAGGGCAGCCCCAGCATTTT.

The V gene is TRBV7-3, the J gene TRBJ2-3, with 9 bases identical to TRBD2. Germline V gene lookup returns CDR1 SGHTA and CDR2 FQGTGA. V lost 5 bases to trimming and J lost 1 base; unmatched junction nucleotides: 4. The CDR3 has 15 amino acids. The CDR3 DNA sequence: TGTGCCAGCAGCCTTATAGCGGGGGGCACAGATACGCAGTATTTT. Amino acids: CASSLIAGGTDTQYF.

The chain couples TRBV7-2 to TRBJ1-3; 9 nucleotides line up with TRBD1. The CDR3 spans 13 residues. The germline gives CDR1 SGHTA, CDR2 FQGNSA. V was clipped by 8 bases and J by 7 bases; unmatched bases: 6. Written as DNA, the CDR3 is TGTGCCAGCGCTCAACAGGGGGCTAACACCATATATTTT. Its translation is CASAQQGANTIYF.

In this sample, this clone turned up once. The chain has TRBV10-2 and TRBJ1-5; D unclear. This CDR3 is built from 14 residues. The V and J ends lost 1 base and 5 bases respectively, with 9 bases between them. CDR1 and CDR2 from the germline V gene are WSHSY and SAAADI. This CDR3 is CASSELTSDQPQHF. DNA of the CDR3: TGCGCCAGCAGTGAGTTAACTTCTGATCAGCCCCAGCATTTT.

J is TRBJ2-2 and V is TRBV19; possibly TRBD2 for D (6 bases). Trimming cost V 7 bases and J 6 bases, with 15 bases left between them. This CDR3 has 14 amino acids. Germline CDR1 reads LNHDA; CDR2 reads SQIVND (reference sequence). The CDR3 here is CASTGTGRSGELFF. Here the CDR3 DNA reads TGTGCCAGTACCGGGACGGGGAGGTCCGGGGAGCTGTTTTTT.

The chain has TRBV7-6 and TRBJ2-7, with 8 positions matching TRBD1. V lost 1 base, J lost 1 base, and 3 bases stayed unmatched. CDR3 size: 15 residues. CDR1 is SGHVS, CDR2 FNYEAQ, per germline. The CDR3 DNA follows: TGTGCCAGCAGCTTAGACGACAGGGGATCCTACGAGCAGTACTTC. Amino acid sequence: CASSLDDRGSYEQYF.

The CDR3 coding sequence is TGTGCCAGCAGCCAAGAAGGGGAATATAACTATGGCTACACCTTC. Translating gives CASSQEGEYNYGYTF. The J gene is TRBJ1-2, the V gene TRBV3-1 (or the pseudogene TRBV3-2), with D perhaps matching TRBD1 (5 bases). The CDR3 sequence is 15 residues long. The germline gives CDR1 LGHDT, CDR2 YNNKEL (reference sequence). V gave up 0 bases and J gave up 1 base, with 9 bases separating them.

This clone was seen a single time. CDR3 region: CASSPPAGGSSQYF. CDR3 coding DNA: TGTGCCAGCTCACCACCAGCGGGGGGTTCGTCCCAGTACTTC. This chain connects TRBV18 to TRBJ2-5, with TRBD2 identical over 9 bases. The CDR3 runs 14 residues. Losses at the gene ends were 0 bases for V and 9 bases for J; bases not matched to a gene: 5. Germline V CDR1 and CDR2: KGHSH, LQKENI. The whole variable domain, filled in from reference TRBV18 and TRBJ2-5, reads NAGVMQNPRHLVRRRGQEARLRCSPMKGHSHVYWYRQLPEEGLKFMVYLQKENIIDESGMPKERFSAEFPKEGPSILRIQQVVRGDSAAYFCASSPPAGGSSQYFGPGTRLLVL.

V and J are TRBV7-9 and TRBJ1-6; D unresolved. V was cut by 4 bases and J by 7 bases, with 2 bases left in between. The CDR3 is 11 amino acids. Germline lookup yields CDR1 SEHNR and CDR2 FQNEAQ (reference sequence). DNA of the CDR3: TGTGCCAGCAGCTCGAATTCACCCCTCCACTTT. This encodes CASSSNSPLHF.

This chain links TRBV3-1 (or the pseudogene TRBV3-2) with TRBJ2-2; 7 bases are a match to TRBD1. The V segment lost 5 bases and the J segment 1 base; nucleotides outside the gene matches: 4. CDR1 is LGHDT, CDR2 YNNKEL, per germline (reference sequence). The CDR3 sequence is 15 residues long. The CDR3 coding sequence is TGTGCCAGCAGCGACCGGACAGGGAACACCGGGGAGCTGTTTTTT. As protein: CASSDRTGNTGELFF.

The chain is built from TRBV18 and TRBJ1-6; D not resolved. Germline V gene sequence: CDR1 KGHSH, CDR2 LQKENI. Trimming stripped 2 bases from V and 6 bases from J, with 14 bases between. The CDR3 loop spans 16 amino acids. CDR3 coding DNA: TGTGCCAGCTCACCAATCCTCACCTCGGGTAATTCACCCCTCCACTTT. Protein product: CASSPILTSGNSPLHF.

The V gene is TRBV4-1, the J gene TRBJ1-1; D ambiguous. V was pared by 3 bases and J by 0 bases, with 8 bases between. CDR1 and CDR2 (germline): MGHRA, YSYEKL. The CDR3 runs 14 residues. In DNA, the CDR3 is TGCGCCAGCAGCCAGGCGGGAGTGAACACTGAAGCTTTCTTT. Translation gives CASSQAGVNTEAFF.